The 12 T cell receptor beta chains below come from one sample, sequenced in a study of response to subunit inactivated influenza vaccine. A single record per CDR3 protein comes from TCRdb applying MiXCR to the RT-PCR reads. Of roughly 670,000 distinct CDR3 sequences in the sample, 13% to 15% were seen once. Sequenced material: PBMCs from blood, taken less than 15 days before vaccination. The origin of the receptors is a man aged 50 or older who received an inactivated influenza vaccine.

V gene TRBV6-1 combines with J gene TRBJ2-2; D is undetermined. V was pared by 4 bases and J by 3 bases, with 12 bases between. Germline-derived CDR1 and CDR2 are MNHNS and SASEGT. This CDR3 region has 15 residues. CDR3 DNA: TGTGCCAGCAGTGTGGTGTTCTCGGACACCGGGGAGCTGTTTTTT. Translating it yields CASSVVFSDTGELFF.

This clonotype has a handful of counts. The chain is built from TRBV7-2 and TRBJ2-4, with 7 bases identical to TRBD1. The length of the CDR3 is 14 residues. Germline CDR1 is SGHTA and CDR2 is FQGNSA. Losses at the gene ends were 3 bases for V and 10 bases for J; bases not matched to a gene: 9. For the CDR3, the DNA is TGTGCCAGCAGCTTGACAAGGGGGCAGGGAATTCAGTACTTC. Protein: CASSLTRGQGIQYF.

There are many counts of this clonotype. J is TRBJ2-7 and V is TRBV7-2, with D unresolved. Germline V gene data show CDR1 as SGHTA and CDR2 as FQGNSA. V lost 1 base to trimming and J lost 6 bases, with 10 bases between them. The CDR3 is 13 residues long. The CDR3 sequence: CASSLDDISEQYF. DNA of the CDR3: TGTGCCAGCAGCTTAGATGACATCTCCGAGCAGTACTTC.

This chain uses TRBV6-1 with TRBJ2-2, with TRBD1 matching over 11 bases. This CDR3 contains 15 residues. V was clipped by 6 bases and J by 4 bases; unmatched bases: 4. The germline V gene encodes CDR1 MNHNS and CDR2 SASEGT. The CDR3 here is CASRTGQGGTGELFF. The CDR3 region has the DNA TGTGCCAGCAGAACGGGACAGGGGGGCACCGGGGAGCTGTTTTTT.

The J gene is TRBJ2-5, the V gene TRBV5-4; 7 bases fit TRBD1. Germline V gives CDR1 SGHNT, CDR2 YYREEE (reference sequence). J was trimmed by 4 bases and V by 3 bases; bases with no gene match: 6. The CDR3 has 14 residues. CDR3 coding DNA: TGTGCCAGCAGCTCGAGTACAGGGGTAGAGACCCAGTACTTC. It encodes CASSSSTGVETQYF.

This sequence joins TRBV12-3 or TRBV12-4 and TRBJ2-5; D is tentatively TRBD1 or TRBD2 (5 bases each). The assigned J gene may be wrong: the sequence end matches TRBJ2-1 better. This CDR3 region has 13 residues. CDR3 amino acids: CASSTTGDETQFF. The CDR3 bases are TGTGCCAGCAGTACGACTGGGGACGAGACCCAGTTCTTC.

The rearrangement joins TRBV5-1 to TRBJ2-3; no firm D call. The length of the CDR3 is 13 residues. The V end lost 4 bases, the J end lost 0 bases, and 6 bases lay between the germline ends. The germline gives CDR1 SGHRS, CDR2 YFSETQ. CDR3 amino acids: CASSMTSTDTQYF. The CDR3 DNA reads TGCGCCAGCAGCATGACTAGCACAGATACGCAGTATTTT.

In this sample, this clonotype turned up a few times. The gene calls are TRBV7-9 and TRBJ2-2, with 8 bases that match TRBD1. Looked up from germline, CDR1 is SEHNR and CDR2 is FQNEAQ (reference sequence). V was clipped by 8 bases and J by 8 bases; unmatched bases: 16. The CDR3 is made up of 16 amino acids. DNA of the CDR3: TGTGCCAGCGCACACGCGTCAGGGGGCTCCGTTGGGGAGCTGTTTTTT. Translating gives CASAHASGGSVGELFF.

This clonotype showed up just a few times. The chain has TRBV3-1 and TRBJ1-1, with 11 bases identical to TRBD1. V lost 5 bases to trimming and J lost 1 base; unmatched junction nucleotides: 9. Germline V lookup: CDR1 LGHDT, CDR2 YNNKEL (reference sequence). The CDR3 sequence is 17 residues long. CDR3 loop: CASSRGTGGISNTEAFF. CDR3 coding DNA: TGTGCCAGCAGCAGGGGGACAGGGGGGATTTCGAACACTGAAGCTTTCTTT.

This clonotype was counted only a few times. The chain has TRBV27 and TRBJ1-2, with a weak D call TRBD1 (6 bases). Germline CDR1 and CDR2: MNHEY and SMNVEV (reference sequence). The germline V and J ends were trimmed by 5 bases and 4 bases, with 20 bases remaining between them. This CDR3 comprises 16 residues. The chain's CDR3 is CASSPHTGQGSYGYTF. The CDR3 DNA follows: TGTGCCAGCAGTCCCCATACCGGGCAGGGGTCCTATGGCTACACCTTC.

This clonotype was recorded many times. This chain links TRBV6-1 with TRBJ1-5; no clear D gene. CDR1 is MNHNS and CDR2 is SASEGT in the germline V gene. CDR3 length: 13 residues. Trimming removed 2 bases at V and 11 bases at J, with 13 bases between. For the CDR3, the DNA is TGTGCCAGCAGTGAAATGGCTTACGGTGCCCAGCATTTT. Protein sequence: CASSEMAYGAQHF.

This clonotype has just a few counts. This chain links TRBV18 with TRBJ1-5; 7 nucleotides agree with TRBD1. Trimming removed 0 bases from V and 6 bases from J; junction bases left unmatched: 5. This CDR3 has 15 amino acids. CDR1 KGHSH and CDR2 LQKENI come from the germline V gene. This CDR3 is CASSPPDRVGQPQHF. The CDR3 nucleotides read TGTGCCAGCTCACCACCTGACAGGGTCGGTCAGCCCCAGCATTTT.